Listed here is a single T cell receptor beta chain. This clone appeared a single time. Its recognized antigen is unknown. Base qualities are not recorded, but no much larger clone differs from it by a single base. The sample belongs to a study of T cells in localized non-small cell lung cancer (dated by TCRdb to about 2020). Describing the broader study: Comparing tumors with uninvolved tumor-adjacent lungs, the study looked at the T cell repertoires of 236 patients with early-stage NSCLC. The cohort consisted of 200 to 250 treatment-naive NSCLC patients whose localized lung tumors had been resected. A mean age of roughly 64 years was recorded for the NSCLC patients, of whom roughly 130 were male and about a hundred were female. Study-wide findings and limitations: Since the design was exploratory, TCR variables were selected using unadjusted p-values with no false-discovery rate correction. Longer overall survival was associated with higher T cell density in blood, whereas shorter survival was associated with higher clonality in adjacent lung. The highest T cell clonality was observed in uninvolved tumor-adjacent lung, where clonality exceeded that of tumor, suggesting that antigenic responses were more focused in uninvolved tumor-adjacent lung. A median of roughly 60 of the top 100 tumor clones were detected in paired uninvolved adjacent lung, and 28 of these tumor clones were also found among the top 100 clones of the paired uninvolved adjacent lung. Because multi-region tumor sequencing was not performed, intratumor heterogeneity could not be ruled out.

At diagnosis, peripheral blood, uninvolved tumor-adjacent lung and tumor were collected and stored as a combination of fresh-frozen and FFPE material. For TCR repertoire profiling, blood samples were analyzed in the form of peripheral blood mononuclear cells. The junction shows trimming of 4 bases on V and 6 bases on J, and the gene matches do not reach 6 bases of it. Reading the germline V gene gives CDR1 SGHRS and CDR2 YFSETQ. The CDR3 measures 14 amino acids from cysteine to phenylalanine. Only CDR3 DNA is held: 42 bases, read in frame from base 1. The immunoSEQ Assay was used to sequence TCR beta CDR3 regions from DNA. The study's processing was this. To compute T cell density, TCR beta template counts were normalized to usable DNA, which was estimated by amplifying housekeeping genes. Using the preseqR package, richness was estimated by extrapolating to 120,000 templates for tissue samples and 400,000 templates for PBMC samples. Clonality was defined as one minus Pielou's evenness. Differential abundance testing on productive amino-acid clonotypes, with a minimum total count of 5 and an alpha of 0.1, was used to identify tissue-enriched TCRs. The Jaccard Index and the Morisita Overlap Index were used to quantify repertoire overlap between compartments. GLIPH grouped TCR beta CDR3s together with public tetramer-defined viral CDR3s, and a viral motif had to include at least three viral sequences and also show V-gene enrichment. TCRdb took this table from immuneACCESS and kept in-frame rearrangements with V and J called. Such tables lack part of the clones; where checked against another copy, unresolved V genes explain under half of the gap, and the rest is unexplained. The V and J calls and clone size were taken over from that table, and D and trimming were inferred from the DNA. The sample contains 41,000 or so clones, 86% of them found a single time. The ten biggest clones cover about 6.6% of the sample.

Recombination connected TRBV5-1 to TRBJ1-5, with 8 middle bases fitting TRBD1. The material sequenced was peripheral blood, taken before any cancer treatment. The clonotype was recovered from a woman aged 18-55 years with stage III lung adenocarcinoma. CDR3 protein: CASSLGQGSQPQHF. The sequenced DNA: TGCGCCAGCAGCCTCGGACAGGGTAGTCAGCCCCAGCATTTT.